The 15 T cell receptor beta chains given below trace back to one sample, sequenced in a study of response to subunit inactivated influenza vaccine. MiXCR, run by TCRdb on the RT-PCR reads, gives a single entry per CDR3 protein. The sample carries hundreds of thousands of distinct CDR3 sequences, about 8% recorded once. The sample here was PBMCs from blood, taken around 25 months after vaccination. All receptors come from a man aged 45 to 70 who received an inactivated influenza vaccine.

This clonotype was seen only a few times. This chain links TRBV6-1 with TRBJ1-1, with 8 bases identical to TRBD1. V shed 3 bases and J 0 bases; nucleotides not matched to a gene: 6. The CDR3 is 16 amino acids. Germline assignment: CDR1 MNHNS and CDR2 SASEGT. This chain's CDR3 is CASSDLGQGMNTEAFF. CDR3 sequence (DNA): TGTGCCAGCAGTGACCTCGGACAGGGAATGAACACTGAAGCTTTCTTT.

The rearrangement links TRBV5-8 to TRBJ2-1, with 12 bases identical to TRBD2. From germline, CDR1 is SGHTS and CDR2 YDEGEE. The CDR3 has 19 amino acids. After removal of 1 base from V and 2 bases from J, the junction contained 10 bases not matched to a gene. The CDR3 DNA is TGTGCCAGCAGCTTGAATGGACTAGCGGGACTTTCAGCCTACAATGAGCAGTTCTTC. The encoded protein is CASSLNGLAGLSAYNEQFF. Variable domain in full (rest from reference TRBV5-8 and TRBJ2-1): EAGVTQSPTHLIKTRGQQATLRCSPISGHTSVYWYQQALGLGLQFLLWYDEGEERNRGNFPPRFSGRQFPNYSSELNVNALELEDSALYLCASSLNGLAGLSAYNEQFFGPGTRLTVL.

The gene calls are TRBV27 and TRBJ1-6; a weak D match, TRBD1 (5 bases). CDR1 is MNHEY, CDR2 SMNVEV, per germline (reference sequence). The CDR3 extends over 15 amino acids. V was cut by 3 bases and J by 7 bases, with 13 bases left in between. This chain's CDR3 is CASSLEGRINSPLHF. The CDR3 DNA reads TGTGCCAGCAGTTTGGAGGGACGGATAAATTCACCCCTCCACTTT.

The CDR3 loop is CASTTSGGNLYTQYF. CDR3 bases: TGTGCCAGCACGACTAGCGGGGGGAACCTCTATACGCAGTATTTT. The chain couples TRBV28 to TRBJ2-3; 13 bases fit TRBD2. This CDR3 contains 15 residues. With V trimmed by 7 bases and J by 7 bases, 8 bases remained unmatched. Germline CDR1 reads MDHEN; CDR2 reads SYDVKM.

This CDR3 reads CASSWANSQGSGYTF. Written as DNA, the CDR3 is TGCGCCAGCAGCTGGGCCAATTCACAGGGATCTGGCTACACCTTC. The V and J genes are TRBV5-1 and TRBJ1-2, with a weak D call TRBD1 (6 bases). V was shortened by 3 bases and J by 7 bases, with 19 bases between the two germline ends. This CDR3 is built from 15 residues. Per germline, CDR1 SGHRS and CDR2 YFSETQ.

The gene calls are TRBV4-3 and TRBJ2-1; D remains ambiguous. V was shortened by 0 bases and J by 6 bases, with 12 bases between the two germline ends. Germline CDR1 is LGHNA and CDR2 is YSLEER. The CDR3 totals 15 residues. The CDR3 coding sequence is TGCGCCAGCAGCCAAGATTATAGGGTAGGCAATGAGCAGTTCTTC. Translated, it gives CASSQDYRVGNEQFF.

This clonotype has ten or more counts. The rearrangement joins TRBV9 to TRBJ2-1; D possibly corresponds to TRBD2 (5 bases). V was shortened by 0 bases and J by 2 bases, with 6 bases between the two germline ends. Germline-derived CDR1 and CDR2 are SGDLS and YYNGEE. The CDR3 has 14 amino acids. Here the CDR3 reads CASSVGGAYNEQFF. The CDR3 DNA is TGTGCCAGCAGCGTAGGGGGAGCCTACAATGAGCAGTTCTTC.

As regards this clonotype: The junction and the germline gene differ at one end; a read error may be behind it. J is TRBJ2-2 and V is TRBV29-1; tentatively, D is TRBD2 (5 bases). This CDR3 region has 13 residues. Germline V gene data show CDR1 as SQVTM and CDR2 as ANQGSEA. The CDR3 DNA is TGCAGCGTTGACGGGAAGAACACCAGGGAGCTGTTTTTT. This gives the protein CSVDGKNTRELFF.

This clonotype was picked up a small number of times. The chain joins TRBV7-9 to TRBJ2-7; TRBD1 or TRBD2 may be the D gene (8 bases each). Germline CDR1 SEHNR, CDR2 FQNEAQ (reference sequence). Trimming took off 5 bases at V and 3 bases at J, with 20 bases between the two ends. This CDR3 is built from 16 residues. CDR3 region: CASSDSGDRHFYEQYF. The CDR3 DNA sequence: TGTGCCAGCAGCGATAGCGGGGACAGGCACTTCTACGAGCAGTACTTC.

Ten or more counts support this clonotype. This chain joins TRBV7-2 and TRBJ2-1, with D unresolved. The germline V and J ends were trimmed by 4 bases and 3 bases, with 13 bases remaining between them. CDR1 is SGHTA, CDR2 FQGNSA, per germline. The CDR3 contains 15 residues. CDR3 in DNA: TGTGCCAGCAGCTCGTCAGAAGCCGGCTACAATGAGCAGTTCTTC. Residues: CASSSSEAGYNEQFF.

DNA of the CDR3: TGCAGCGTACAGGGTGTAGGAATGAACACTGAAGCTTTCTTT. Translating it yields CSVQGVGMNTEAFF. The rearrangement joins TRBV29-1 to TRBJ1-1; a weak D match, TRBD1 (6 bases). This CDR3 contains 14 residues. Trimming cost V 6 bases and J 0 bases, with 14 bases left between them. Per the germline V gene, CDR1 is SQVTM and CDR2 is ANQGSEA.

The chain has TRBV20-1 and TRBJ2-1; D gene uncertain. The CDR3 has 13 amino acids. Germline CDR1 is DFQATT and CDR2 is SNEGSKA (reference sequence). The ends were cut back, 0 bases at V and 0 bases at J, with 3 bases in the middle. The CDR3 loop is CSARETSYNEQFF. CDR3 coding DNA: TGCAGTGCTAGAGAAACCTCCTACAATGAGCAGTTCTTC.

In its sample, this clonotype was seen once. At one end, the junction sequence differs from germline, possibly due to a read error. The chain has TRBV5-1 and TRBJ2-5; D may be TRBD1 (5 bases). The germline V gene encodes CDR1 SGHRS and CDR2 YFSETQ. The CDR3 consists of 15 residues. CDR3 in amino acids: CASSLVAGLQVTQYF. In DNA, the CDR3 is TGCGCCAGCAGCTTGGTGGCAGGGCTGCAAGTGACCCAGTACTTC.

The chain links TRBV5-1 to TRBJ2-2; D perhaps matches TRBD2 (6 bases). Trimming left V 4 bases short and J 5 bases short, with 18 bases between. CDR3 length: 16 amino acids. CDR1 SGHRS and CDR2 YFSETQ come from the germline V gene. The chain's CDR3 is CASSPRRGGGTGELFF. CDR3 DNA: TGCGCCAGCAGCCCAAGGCGGGGCGGTGGGACCGGGGAGCTGTTTTTT.

V usage is TRBV11-2 and J usage is TRBJ1-1, with D maybe TRBD1 (5 bases). The CDR3 is 13 amino acids. Germline CDR1 reads SGHAT; CDR2 reads FQNNGV. Trimming shortened V by 5 bases and J by 6 bases, and 13 bases separated the two germline ends. The CDR3 loop reads CASSQTGVAEAFF. In nucleotides, the CDR3 is TGTGCCAGCAGCCAAACAGGAGTTGCTGAAGCTTTCTTT.